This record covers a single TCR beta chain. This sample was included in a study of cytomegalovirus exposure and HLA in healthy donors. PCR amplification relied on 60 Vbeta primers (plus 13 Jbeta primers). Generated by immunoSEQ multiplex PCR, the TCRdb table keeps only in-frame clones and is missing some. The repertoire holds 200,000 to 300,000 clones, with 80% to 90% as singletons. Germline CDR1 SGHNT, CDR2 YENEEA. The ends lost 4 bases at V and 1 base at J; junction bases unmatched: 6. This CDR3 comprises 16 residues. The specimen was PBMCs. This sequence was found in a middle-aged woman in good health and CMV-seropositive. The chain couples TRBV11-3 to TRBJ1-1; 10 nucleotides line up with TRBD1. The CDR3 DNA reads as TGTGCCAGCAGCTCCCCCCGGACAGGGGGGAACACTGAAGCTTTCTTT. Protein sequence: CASSSPRTGGNTEAFF.